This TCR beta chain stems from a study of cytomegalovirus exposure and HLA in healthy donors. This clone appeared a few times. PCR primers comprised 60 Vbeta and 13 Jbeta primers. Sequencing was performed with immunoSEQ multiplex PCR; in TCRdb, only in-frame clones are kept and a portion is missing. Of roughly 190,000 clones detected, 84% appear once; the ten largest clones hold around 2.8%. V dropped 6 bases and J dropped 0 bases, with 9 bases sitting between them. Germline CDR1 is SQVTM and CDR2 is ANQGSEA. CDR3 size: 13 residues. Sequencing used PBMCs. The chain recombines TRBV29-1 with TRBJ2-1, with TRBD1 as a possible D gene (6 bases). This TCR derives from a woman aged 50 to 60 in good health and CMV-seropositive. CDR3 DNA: TGCAGCGTCAGGGACAACTCCTACAATGAGCAGTTCTTC. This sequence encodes CSVRDNSYNEQFF.